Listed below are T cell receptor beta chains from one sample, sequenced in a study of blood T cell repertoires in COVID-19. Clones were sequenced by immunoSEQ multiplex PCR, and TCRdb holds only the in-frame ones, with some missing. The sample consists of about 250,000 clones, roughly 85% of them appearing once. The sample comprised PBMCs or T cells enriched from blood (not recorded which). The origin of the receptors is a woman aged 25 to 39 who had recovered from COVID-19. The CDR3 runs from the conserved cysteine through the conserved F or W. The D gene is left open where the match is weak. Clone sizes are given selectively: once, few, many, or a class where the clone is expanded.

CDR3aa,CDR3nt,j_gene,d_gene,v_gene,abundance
CATSPRDSRNGYTF,TGTGCCACCTCACCCCGGGACTCACGAAATGGCTACACCTTC,TRBJ1-2,-,TRBV19,-
CASSPPQGTAYKAFF,TGTGCCAGCAGTCCCCCTCAAGGGACAGCTTACAAAGCTTTCTTT,TRBJ1-1,TRBD1,TRBV6-5,-
CASSLPGLAGDTDTQYF,TGCGCCAGCAGCTTACCGGGACTAGCGGGGGACACAGATACGCAGTATTTT,TRBJ2-3,TRBD2,TRBV5-1,-
CATAADKYGYTF,TGTGCCACAGCGGCCGATAAGTATGGCTACACCTTC,TRBJ1-2,-,TRBV6-5,-
CATSDFGQGAWDEQFF,TGTGCCACCAGTGATTTCGGACAGGGGGCATGGGATGAGCAGTTCTTC,TRBJ2-1,TRBD1,TRBV24-1,-
CASSSDSGANVLTF,TGTGCCAGCAGTAGCGACTCTGGGGCCAACGTCCTGACTTTC,TRBJ2-6,-,TRBV5-5,-
CATRESGSLYEQYF,TGTGCCACCCGTGAGAGCGGTTCCCTCTACGAGCAGTACTTC,TRBJ2-7,-,TRBV24-1,-
CASSSHRVDQPQHF,TGTGCCAGCAGTTCCCACAGGGTCGATCAGCCCCAGCATTTT,TRBJ1-5,-,TRBV27,-
CAYTPPGQETQYF,TGTGCCTACACCCCCCCGGGGCAAGAGACCCAGTACTTC,TRBJ2-5,-,TRBV30,-
CASSSGHGDSNSPLHF,TGCGCCAGCAGCTCGGGACACGGGGATAGTAATTCACCCCTCCACTTT,TRBJ1-6,-,TRBV5-1,many
CASRGPDKTYEQYF,TGTGCCAGCAGGGGGCCCGACAAGACCTACGAGCAGTACTTC,TRBJ2-7,-,TRBV6-5,once
CASSRRDSYGYTF,TGTGCCAGCAGCCGTCGGGACAGCTATGGCTACACCTTC,TRBJ1-2,TRBD1,TRBV28,-
CASSFTGLYEQYF,TGTGCCAGCAGTTTTACAGGATTATACGAGCAGTACTTC,TRBJ2-7,-,TRBV27,-
CASSPQTGKLFF,TGTGCCAGCAGCCCCCAAACAGGGAAACTGTTTTTT,TRBJ1-4,-,TRBV7-9,-
CASSILDQQAKNIQYF,TGTGCCAGTAGTATACTAGACCAACAAGCCAAAAACATTCAGTACTTC,TRBJ2-4,-,TRBV19,-
CATTPKSTRDSLGNTIYF,TGTGCCACCACCCCCAAATCGACACGGGACAGCCTTGGAAACACCATATATTTT,TRBJ1-3,TRBD1,TRBV15,-
CASSPPGQGYGETQYF,TGTGCCAGCAGCCCTCCGGGACAGGGCTACGGTGAGACCCAGTACTTC,TRBJ2-5,TRBD1,TRBV7-2,-
CASKGLTSNEKLFF,TGTGCCAGTAAGGGGCTCACGTCTAATGAAAAACTGTTTTTT,TRBJ1-4,-,TRBV19,-
CASSPPRTGAEYSPLHF,TGTGCCAGCTCACCACCCCGGACAGGGGCGGAGTATTCACCCCTCCACTTT,TRBJ1-6,TRBD1,TRBV18,-
CASRPSRANYGYTF,TGTGCCAGCAGGCCATCTCGGGCTAACTATGGCTACACCTTC,TRBJ1-2,-,TRBV5-6,-
CARGNRGTYEQYF,TGTGCCAGGGGAAACAGGGGTACCTACGAGCAGTACTTC,TRBJ2-7,TRBD1,TRBV2,-
CASRVPGRGTGELFF,TGTGCCAGCAGGGTTCCAGGGCGGGGCACCGGGGAGCTGTTTTTT,TRBJ2-2,-,TRBV5-5,-
CASSPLQGAGQPQHF,TGTGCCAGCAGTCCCCTACAGGGGGCAGGTCAGCCCCAGCATTTT,TRBJ1-5,TRBD1,TRBV28,-
CASSYRGQVYEQYF,TGTGCCAGCAGTTACCGCGGTCAAGTCTACGAGCAGTACTTC,TRBJ2-7,-,TRBV6-5,-
CASTVEGYGYTF,TGTGCCAGCACGGTGGAGGGCTATGGCTACACCTTC,TRBJ1-2,-,TRBV2,-
CASSTGTLQETQYF,TGCGCCAGCAGCACCGGGACACTTCAAGAGACCCAGTACTTC,TRBJ2-5,-,TRBV5-1,-